This T cell receptor (beta chain) was sequenced for a study of Ad26.COV2.S vaccination and SARS-CoV-2 variants. The treatment is: over 15 received Ad26.COV2.S at low or high dose, single or two shots; several received placebo; per-sample allocation not given. Sampling occurred on day 63 after the first vaccine or placebo injection. Here immunoSEQ multiplex PCR was the method, and the copy in TCRdb shows in-frame clones only, minus some. The table lists roughly 700,000 clones, roughly 90% of them singletons. The V end was cut by 0 bases, the J end by 8 bases, with 2 bases between. CDR1 is LGHDT, CDR2 YNNKEL, per germline (reference sequence). The CDR3 is 11 amino acids.

This clonotype was obtained from a person aged 18 to 59 who received the Ad26.COV2.S COVID-19 vaccine or a placebo. The J gene is TRBJ1-3, the V gene TRBV3-1 (or the pseudogene TRBV3-2); D is unresolved. The material was peripheral blood, obtained in a trial of Ad26.COV2.S vaccine versus placebo. This CDR3 is CASSQEDTIYF. The DNA for the CDR3 is TGTGCCAGCAGCCAAGAGGACACCATATATTTT.